The clone carrying this TCR beta chain was seen repeatedly, ten times or more. The antigen is not known. V was pared by 4 bases and J by 10 bases, with 11 bases between. The CDR3 extends over 12 amino acids. The sample belongs to a study of CD8 T cells in ankylosing spondylitis. General study results and limits: Some motif variants were previously reported in reactive arthritis synovial fluid and blood. The study identified a TCR beta motif of under ten highly homologous variants that appeared characteristic of ankylosing spondylitis blood. Those disease-linked clones were CD8+; they were also relatively rare in peripheral blood.

Libraries for TCR beta were made by quantitative 5'-RACE with molecular barcodes. TCRdb passed the 5' RACE reads through MiXCR, listing each CDR3 protein once. The sample holds around 340,000 distinct CDR3 sequences, roughly 22% seen once. This TCR was sampled from a male donor with ankylosing spondylitis or in good health (not recorded which). The rearrangement uses TRBV12-3 or TRBV12-4 and TRBJ2-1; D unclear. Source material: blood, either unsorted or a sorted T cell fraction (not recorded which). The CDR3 reads CASSYSPGEQFF. The CDR3 DNA follows: TGTGCCAGCAGTTACTCCCCAGGCGAGCAGTTCTTC.